The 14 T cell receptor beta chains given below trace back to one sample, sequenced in a study of T cell repertoires in cytomegalovirus infection. TCRdb reprocessed the reads with MiXCR, giving one entry per CDR3 protein. The top ten hold 2.5% to 3% of the sample, which has approximately 180,000 distinct CDR3 sequences, about 21% seen once. Source material: PBMCs. These receptors originate from a human donor in good health (CMV status not recorded). Some clones in this sample may be carry-over from other donors' samples.

This clonotype was seen many times. The chain links TRBV7-2 to TRBJ1-5; 7 bases are shared with TRBD1. This CDR3 spans 13 amino acids. J gave up 5 bases and V 4 bases, and 2 bases lay outside the gene matches. The germline V gene encodes CDR1 SGHTA and CDR2 FQGNSA. CDR3 sequence (DNA): TGTGCCAGCAGCTACAGGGGCGATCAGCCCCAGCATTTT. Its translation is CASSYRGDQPQHF. Full variable domain (missing parts from reference TRBV7-2 and TRBJ1-5): GAGVSQSPSNKVTEKGKDVELRCDPISGHTALYWYRQSLGQGLEFLIYFQGNSAPDKSGLPSDRFSAERTGGSVSTLTIQRTQQEDSAVYLCASSYRGDQPQHFGDGTRLSIL.

V usage is TRBV9 and J usage is TRBJ2-7; TRBD2 aligns across 9 bases. The CDR3 extends over 14 amino acids. V lost 3 bases and J lost 7; bases outside the gene matches: 8. Looked up from germline, CDR1 is SGDLS and CDR2 is YYNGEE. The CDR3 here is CASSGREGLEEQYF. Here the CDR3 DNA reads TGTGCCAGCAGCGGGCGGGAGGGCCTCGAAGAGCAGTACTTC.

The rearrangement links TRBV7-9 to TRBJ2-1, with D unresolved. The CDR3 loop spans 14 amino acids. V was pared by 0 bases and J by 8 bases, with 11 bases between. Per the germline V gene, CDR1 is SEHNR and CDR2 is FQNEAQ (reference sequence). The CDR3 coding sequence is TGTGCCAGCAGCTTAGCGACTGGCCGTGATGAGCAGTTCTTC. It is translated as CASSLATGRDEQFF. The full variable domain, with the rest looked up from reference TRBV7-9 and TRBJ2-1, is DTGVSQNPRHKITKRGQNVTFRCDPISEHNRLYWYRQTLGQGPEFLTYFQNEAQLEKSRLLSDRFSAERPKGSFSTLEIQRTEQGDSAMYLCASSLATGRDEQFFGPGTRLTVL.

Regarding this clonotype: The junction differs from germline at one of its ends, possibly a read error. The gene calls are TRBV3-1 and TRBJ1-1; D is uncertain. The CDR3 contains 13 residues. The germline CDR1 and CDR2 sequences are LGHDT and YNNKEL (reference sequence). CDR3 in DNA: TGTGCCAGCAGCCAAGAGGAACGGACTGGAGCTTTCTTT. Translating gives CASSQEERTGAFF.

This clonotype showed up just a few times. This chain joins TRBV28 and TRBJ2-5, with D hard to call. Germline V gene data show CDR1 as MDHEN and CDR2 as SYDVKM. There are 15 residues in the CDR3. The ends were cut back, 8 bases at V and 5 bases at J, with 21 bases in the middle. The CDR3 bases are TGTGCCAGCTCATCTTCCGCAGTCGCAGCGGAGACCCAGTACTTC. Translation: CASSSSAVAAETQYF.

This clonotype showed up many times. The chain couples TRBV7-8 to TRBJ1-4; a weak D match, TRBD1 (5 bases). V lost 0 bases and J 4 bases, leaving 12 bases between the germline ends. The CDR3 length is 16 residues. CDR1 SGHVS and CDR2 FQNEAQ come from the germline V gene. The CDR3 is CASSLAGRGRNEKLFF. Here the CDR3 DNA reads TGTGCCAGCAGCTTAGCGGGACGGGGCCGTAATGAAAAACTGTTTTTT.

This clonotype was seen repeatedly, ten times or more. This chain joins TRBV6-6 and TRBJ1-2; TRBD1 matches at 9 bases. The ends lost 7 bases at V and 6 bases at J; junction bases unmatched: 6. The CDR3 runs 13 residues. Germline CDR1 MNHNY, CDR2 SVGAGI (reference sequence). CDR3 in DNA: TGTGCCAGCACCGACAGGGGGTACGATGGCTACACCTTC. It is translated as CASTDRGYDGYTF.

This clonotype was counted between two and nine times. The V and J genes are TRBV12-3 or TRBV12-4 and TRBJ1-3; no clear D. The CDR3 loop spans 14 amino acids. V lost 6 bases and J lost 1, with 10 bases in between. The CDR3: CASSPTTSGNTIYF. The CDR3 nucleotides are TGTGCCAGCAGCCCTACGACGTCTGGAAACACCATATATTTT.

The chain links TRBV20-1 to TRBJ1-5; no clear D. Germline assignment: CDR1 DFQATT and CDR2 SNEGSKA (reference sequence). Trimming shortened V by 5 bases and J by 0 bases, and 5 bases separated the two germline ends. The CDR3 runs 12 residues. CDR3 region: CSARPSNQPQHF. The CDR3 DNA reads TGCAGTGCTCGTCCTAGCAATCAGCCCCAGCATTTT.

This clonotype occurred a few times. J is TRBJ2-1 and V is TRBV15; 11 nucleotides align to TRBD2. The germline gives CDR1 LNHNV, CDR2 YYDKDF (reference sequence). The CDR3 sequence is 13 residues long. With V trimmed by 4 bases and J by 8 bases, 1 base remained unmatched. CDR3 region: CATSKGLADEQFF. The CDR3 nucleotides read TGTGCCACCAGCAAGGGACTAGCGGATGAGCAGTTCTTC.

This clonotype was observed a handful of times. The chain combines TRBV7-3 with TRBJ2-3; TRBD2 matches 9 bases. This CDR3 comprises 17 residues. Looked up from germline, CDR1 is SGHTA and CDR2 is FQGTGA. The V segment lost 2 bases and the J segment 4 bases; nucleotides outside the gene matches: 10. CDR3 coding DNA: TGTGCCAGCAGCTTATCCCCCACTCGCGGGAGGGCAGATACGCAGTATTTT. Translated, it gives CASSLSPTRGRADTQYF. Full variable domain (missing parts from reference TRBV7-3 and TRBJ2-3): GAGVSQTPSNKVTEKGKYVELRCDPISGHTALYWYRQSLGQGPEFLIYFQGTGAADDSGLPNDRFFAVRPEGSVSTLKIQRTERGDSAVYLCASSLSPTRGRADTQYFGPGTRLTVL.

This clonotype was recorded many times. CDR3 DNA: TGTGCCAGCAGCTTAATAGGGGCTGAAGCTTTCTTT. Its translation: CASSLIGAEAFF. The chain carries TRBV11-1 and TRBJ1-1, with D possibly matching TRBD1 (5 bases). The CDR3 loop spans 12 amino acids. Trimming removed 2 bases at V and 6 bases at J, with 7 bases between. CDR1 and CDR2 (germline): SGHAT, FQDESV (reference sequence).

The CDR3 here is CASNGPGQGYEAFF. CDR3 in DNA: TGTGCCAGCAACGGCCCAGGACAGGGCTATGAAGCTTTCTTT. The V call is TRBV28, the J call TRBJ1-1; 8 bases line up with TRBD1. The CDR3 extends over 14 amino acids. Trimming removed 7 bases from V and 7 bases from J; junction bases left unmatched: 11. Looked up from germline, CDR1 is MDHEN and CDR2 is SYDVKM.

This clonotype was seen more than once but under ten times. The J gene is TRBJ1-2, the V gene TRBV7-8, with 7 bases lining up with TRBD1. This CDR3 comprises 14 residues. Per the germline V gene, CDR1 is SGHVS and CDR2 is FQNEAQ. V was pared by 5 bases and J by 8 bases, with 11 bases of the junction left unmatched. In nucleotides, the CDR3 is TGTGCCAGCAGCATTACAGGGGAAGGAACGGGCTACACCTTC. It specifies CASSITGEGTGYTF.